This entry lists 12 T cell receptor beta chains sequenced from one sample in a study of identical twins. In TCRdb, the 5' RACE reads were re-called with MiXCR into one record per CDR3 protein. The data show around 220,000 distinct CDR3 sequences, with about 11% seen just once and about 9% held by the top ten. Specimen: memory T cells sorted from blood. The receptors stem from a middle-aged man in good health.

This clonotype appeared a few times. This chain joins TRBV7-2 and TRBJ2-7; D is unclear. Germline-derived CDR1 and CDR2 are SGHTA and FQGNSA. Trimming cost V 2 bases and J 7 bases, with 6 bases left between them. The CDR3 totals 11 residues. CDR3: CASSLISEQYF. DNA for the CDR3: TGTGCCAGCAGCTTAATTTCGGAGCAGTACTTC.

This clonotype was counted ten times or more. This chain links TRBV19 with TRBJ1-5; tentative D call: TRBD1 (5 bases). Germline V gene data show CDR1 as LNHDA and CDR2 as SQIVND (reference sequence). V was cut by 7 bases and J by 0 bases, with 10 bases left in between. The CDR3 length is 14 residues. The CDR3 region is CASKTVLSNQPQHF. CDR3 nucleotides: TGTGCCAGTAAGACAGTACTTAGCAATCAGCCCCAGCATTTT.

The chain uses TRBV28 and TRBJ2-1; 7 nucleotides align to TRBD2. V was clipped by 5 bases and J by 4 bases; unmatched bases: 5. The germline V gene encodes CDR1 MDHEN and CDR2 SYDVKM. The CDR3 runs to 14 residues. The CDR3 DNA reads TGTGCCAGCAGTACTAGCGCCTCTTACAATGAGCAGTTCTTC. Translating gives CASSTSASYNEQFF.

In its sample, this clonotype was seen many times. The chain has TRBV20-1 and TRBJ2-1; no clear D gene. V was cut by 7 bases and J by 9 bases, with 13 bases left in between. The germline gives CDR1 DFQATT, CDR2 SNEGSKA (reference sequence). The length of the CDR3 is 11 residues. CDR3 protein: CSVVKHVEQFF. Written as DNA, the CDR3 is TGCAGTGTGGTAAAACATGTTGAGCAGTTCTTC.

This clonotype occurred many times. CDR3 in amino acids: CATSSPPYNEQFF. CDR3 nucleotides: TGTGCCACTAGCTCTCCCCCTTACAATGAGCAGTTCTTC. The V and J genes are TRBV7-2 and TRBJ2-1; possible D gene TRBD2, 5 bases. The V end lost 10 bases, the J end lost 4 bases, and 14 bases lay between the germline ends. Germline lookup yields CDR1 SGHTA and CDR2 FQGNSA. The CDR3 loop spans 13 amino acids.

This clonotype was recorded a few times. The CDR3 DNA follows: TGCGCCAGCAGCCAAGACCTTTACTACGAGCAGTACTTC. Encoded protein: CASSQDLYYEQYF. The chain is built from TRBV4-1 and TRBJ2-7; D not certain. The V end was cut by 0 bases, the J end by 3 bases, with 6 bases between. Per the germline V gene, CDR1 is MGHRA and CDR2 is YSYEKL. This CDR3 region has 13 residues.

This clonotype was observed at least ten times. In nucleotides, the CDR3 is TGTGCCAGCAGCCCCTCAGGGGCGTCTGGAAACACCATATATTTT. Translating it yields CASSPSGASGNTIYF. This sequence joins TRBV7-2 and TRBJ1-3, with a weak D call TRBD1 (6 bases). Trimming took off 5 bases at V and 1 base at J, with 12 bases between the two ends. Per the germline V gene, CDR1 is SGHTA and CDR2 is FQGNSA. The CDR3 sequence is 15 residues long.

This clonotype was observed many times. V is TRBV24-1 and J is TRBJ2-7; 9 positions agree with TRBD2. Germline V lookup: CDR1 KGHDR, CDR2 SFDVKD. With 3 bases clipped from V and 5 bases from J, the junction kept 10 bases outside the gene matches. The CDR3 consists of 16 residues. The CDR3 DNA is TGTGCCACCAGTGATGGAATTAGCGGGAGTCCCCACGAGCAGTACTTC. It specifies CATSDGISGSPHEQYF.

This chain links TRBV4-1 with TRBJ2-3; tentative D call: TRBD2 (6 bases). Germline V gene lookup returns CDR1 MGHRA and CDR2 YSYEKL. The CDR3 covers 16 residues. V was shortened by 1 base and J by 2 bases, with 13 bases between the two germline ends. For the CDR3, the DNA is TGCGCCAGCAGCCAAGTGTGGGGACTCGACACAGATACGCAGTATTTT. Its protein product is CASSQVWGLDTDTQYF.

The CDR3 nucleotides read TGCAGTGCTACGCCTTCTAGCGGGAGGGCCCATGAGCAGTTCTTC. Translated: CSATPSSGRAHEQFF. The chain combines TRBV20-1 with TRBJ2-1, with 12 bases aligning to TRBD2. V was clipped by 4 bases and J by 8 bases; unmatched bases: 9. Germline V gene data show CDR1 as DFQATT and CDR2 as SNEGSKA (reference sequence). The CDR3 loop spans 15 amino acids.

Points on this clonotype: A much larger clone is a single base away; this may be a read error. The chain employs TRBV20-1 and TRBJ2-2, with a tentative D call TRBD1 (6 bases). Germline CDR1 is DFQATT and CDR2 is SNEGSKA (reference sequence). The CDR3 spans 14 residues. CDR3 DNA sequence: TGCAGTGCTCCTAGGGGGACGAACACCGAGGAGCTGTTTTTT. Protein sequence: CSAPRGTNTEELFF.

There are a few counts of this clonotype. This chain links TRBV11-2 with TRBJ2-3; D may be TRBD1 (6 bases). V was trimmed by 3 bases and J by 0 bases, leaving 10 bases between them. The CDR3 consists of 15 residues. CDR1 is SGHAT, CDR2 FQNNGV, per germline. DNA of the CDR3: TGTGCCAGCAGCTTCGGGACACCTAGCACAGATACGCAGTATTTT. Protein: CASSFGTPSTDTQYF.